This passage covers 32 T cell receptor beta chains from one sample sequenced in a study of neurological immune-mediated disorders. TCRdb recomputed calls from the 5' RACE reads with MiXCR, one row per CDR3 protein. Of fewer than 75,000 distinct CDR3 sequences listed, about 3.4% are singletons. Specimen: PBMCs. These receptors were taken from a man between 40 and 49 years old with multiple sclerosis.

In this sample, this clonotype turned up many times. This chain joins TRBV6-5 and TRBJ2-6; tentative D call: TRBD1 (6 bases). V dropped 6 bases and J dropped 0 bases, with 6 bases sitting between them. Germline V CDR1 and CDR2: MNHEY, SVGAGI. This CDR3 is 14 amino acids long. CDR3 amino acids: CASSRGSGANVLTF. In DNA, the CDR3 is TGTGCCAGCAGCAGGGGCTCTGGGGCCAACGTCCTGACTTTC.

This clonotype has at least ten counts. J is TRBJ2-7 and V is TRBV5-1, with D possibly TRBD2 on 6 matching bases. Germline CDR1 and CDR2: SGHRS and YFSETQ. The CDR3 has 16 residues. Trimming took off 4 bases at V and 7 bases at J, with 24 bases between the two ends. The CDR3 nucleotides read TGCGCCAGCAGCCGGCCTTCCGGGACTCCGGGGCGGGAGCAGTACTTC. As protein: CASSRPSGTPGREQYF.

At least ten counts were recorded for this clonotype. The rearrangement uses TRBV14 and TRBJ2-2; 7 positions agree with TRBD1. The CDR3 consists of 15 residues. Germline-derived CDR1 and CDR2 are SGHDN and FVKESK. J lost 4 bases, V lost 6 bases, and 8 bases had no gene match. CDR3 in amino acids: CASRPGTEITGELFF. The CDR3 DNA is TGTGCCAGCAGACCCGGGACAGAGATCACCGGGGAGCTGTTTTTT. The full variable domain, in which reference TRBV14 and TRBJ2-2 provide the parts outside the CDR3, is EAGVTQFPSHSVIEKGQTVTLRCDPISGHDNLYWYRRVMGKEIKFLLHFVKESKQDESGMPNNRFLAERTGGTYSTLKVQPAELEDSGVYFCASRPGTEITGELFFGEGSRLTVL.

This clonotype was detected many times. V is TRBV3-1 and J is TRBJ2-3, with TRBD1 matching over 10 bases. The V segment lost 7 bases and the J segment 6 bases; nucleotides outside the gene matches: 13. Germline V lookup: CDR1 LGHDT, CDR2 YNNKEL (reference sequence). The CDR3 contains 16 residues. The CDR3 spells CASNLGTGEGRDTQYF. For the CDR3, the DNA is TGTGCCAGCAACCTAGGGACAGGGGAAGGACGGGATACGCAGTATTTT.

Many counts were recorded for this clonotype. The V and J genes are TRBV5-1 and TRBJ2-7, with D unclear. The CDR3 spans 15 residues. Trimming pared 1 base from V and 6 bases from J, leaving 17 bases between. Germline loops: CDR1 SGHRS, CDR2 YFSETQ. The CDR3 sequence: CASSLSQGRSGEQYF. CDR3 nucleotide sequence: TGCGCCAGCAGCTTGTCGCAAGGACGCTCGGGCGAGCAGTACTTC. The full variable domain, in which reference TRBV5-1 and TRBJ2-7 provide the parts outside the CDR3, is KAGVTQTPRYLIKTRGQQVTLSCSPISGHRSVSWYQQTPGQGLQFLFEYFSETQRNKGNFPGRFSGRQFSNSRSEMNVSTLELGDSALYLCASSLSQGRSGEQYFGPGTRLTVT.

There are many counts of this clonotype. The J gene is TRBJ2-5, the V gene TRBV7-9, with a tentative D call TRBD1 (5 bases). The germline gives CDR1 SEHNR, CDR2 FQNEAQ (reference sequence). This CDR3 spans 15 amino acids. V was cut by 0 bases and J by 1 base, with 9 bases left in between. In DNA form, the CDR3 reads TGTGCCAGCAGCTTAGCGGACACCCGCCAAGAGACCCAGTACTTC. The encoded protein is CASSLADTRQETQYF.

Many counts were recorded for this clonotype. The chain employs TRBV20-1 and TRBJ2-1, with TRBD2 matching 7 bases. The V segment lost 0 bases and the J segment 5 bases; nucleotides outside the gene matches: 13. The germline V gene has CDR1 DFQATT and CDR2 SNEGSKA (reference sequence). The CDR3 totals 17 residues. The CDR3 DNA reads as TGCAGTGCTAGAGATTTGAATTGGCGGGAGACGCACAATGAGCAGTTCTTC. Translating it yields CSARDLNWRETHNEQFF.

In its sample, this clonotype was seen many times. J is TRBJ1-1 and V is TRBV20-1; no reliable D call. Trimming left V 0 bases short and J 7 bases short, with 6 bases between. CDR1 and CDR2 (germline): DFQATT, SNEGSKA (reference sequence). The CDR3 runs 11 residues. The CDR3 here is CSAREEVEAFF. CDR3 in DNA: TGCAGTGCTAGAGAAGAGGTTGAAGCTTTCTTT.

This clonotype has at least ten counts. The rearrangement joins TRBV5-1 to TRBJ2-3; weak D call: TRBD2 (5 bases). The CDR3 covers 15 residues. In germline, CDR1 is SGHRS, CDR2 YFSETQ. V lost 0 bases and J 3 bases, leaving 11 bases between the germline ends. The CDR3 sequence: CASSLVGRTTDTQYF. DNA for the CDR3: TGCGCCAGCAGCTTGGTAGGCAGGACTACAGATACGCAGTATTTT.

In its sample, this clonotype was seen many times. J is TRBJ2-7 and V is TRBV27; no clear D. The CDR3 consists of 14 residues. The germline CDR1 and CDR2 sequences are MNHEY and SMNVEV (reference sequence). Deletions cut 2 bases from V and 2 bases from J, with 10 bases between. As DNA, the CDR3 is TGTGCCAGCAGTTTAGGTGGTAACCCCTACGAGCAGTACTTC. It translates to CASSLGGNPYEQYF.

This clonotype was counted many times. DNA of the CDR3: TGTGCCAGCAGCTTAAAAGTGACAGGGGGGGAAGCTTTCTTT. Translating gives CASSLKVTGGEAFF. The chain is built from TRBV7-2 and TRBJ1-1; 9 nucleotides line up with TRBD1. The CDR3 is 14 amino acids. Germline CDR1 is SGHTA and CDR2 is FQGNSA. V shed 2 bases and J 8 bases; nucleotides not matched to a gene: 6. The full variable domain, rest sourced from reference TRBV7-2 and TRBJ1-1, is GAGVSQSPSNKVTEKGKDVELRCDPISGHTALYWYRQSLGQGLEFLIYFQGNSAPDKSGLPSDRFSAERTGGSVSTLTIQRTQQEDSAVYLCASSLKVTGGEAFFGQGTRLTVV.

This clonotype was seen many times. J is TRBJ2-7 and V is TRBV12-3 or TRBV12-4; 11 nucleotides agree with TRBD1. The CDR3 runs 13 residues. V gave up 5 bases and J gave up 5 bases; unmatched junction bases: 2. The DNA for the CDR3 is TGTGCCAGCAGTCTGGGACAGGGGGACGAGCAGTACTTC. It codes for CASSLGQGDEQYF.

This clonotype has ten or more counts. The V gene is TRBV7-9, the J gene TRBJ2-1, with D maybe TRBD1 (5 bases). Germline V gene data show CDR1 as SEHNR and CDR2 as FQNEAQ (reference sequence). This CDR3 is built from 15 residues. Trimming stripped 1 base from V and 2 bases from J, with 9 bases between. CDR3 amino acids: CASSLEGEAYNEQFF. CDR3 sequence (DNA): TGTGCCAGCAGCTTAGAAGGGGAAGCCTACAATGAGCAGTTCTTC.

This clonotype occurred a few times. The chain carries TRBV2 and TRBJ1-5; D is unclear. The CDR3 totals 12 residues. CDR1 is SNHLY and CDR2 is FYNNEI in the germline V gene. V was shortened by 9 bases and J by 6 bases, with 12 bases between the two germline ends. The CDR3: CASSTSPQPQHF. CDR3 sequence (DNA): TGTGCCAGTTCCACCAGCCCTCAGCCCCAGCATTTT.

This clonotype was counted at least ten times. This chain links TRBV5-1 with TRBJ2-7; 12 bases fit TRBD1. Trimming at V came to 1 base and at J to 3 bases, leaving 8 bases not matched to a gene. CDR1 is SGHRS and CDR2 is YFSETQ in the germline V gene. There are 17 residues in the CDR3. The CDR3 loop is CASSLTSGTGGIYEQYF. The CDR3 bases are TGCGCCAGCAGCTTGACTTCCGGGACAGGGGGCATCTACGAGCAGTACTTC.

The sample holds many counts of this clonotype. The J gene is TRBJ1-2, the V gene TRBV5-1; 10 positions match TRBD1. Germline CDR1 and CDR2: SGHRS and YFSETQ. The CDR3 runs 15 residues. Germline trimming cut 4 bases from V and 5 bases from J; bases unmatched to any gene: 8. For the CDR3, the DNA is TGCGCCAGCAGCGATATCCCGGACAGGGGGTATGGCTACACCTTC. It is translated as CASSDIPDRGYGYTF.

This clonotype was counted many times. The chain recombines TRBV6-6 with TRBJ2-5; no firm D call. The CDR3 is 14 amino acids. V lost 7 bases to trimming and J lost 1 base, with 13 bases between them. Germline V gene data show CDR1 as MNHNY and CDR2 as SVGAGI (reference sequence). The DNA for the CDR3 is TGTGCCAGCAAACCTAGGCAGCTCCAAGAGACCCAGTACTTC. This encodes CASKPRQLQETQYF.

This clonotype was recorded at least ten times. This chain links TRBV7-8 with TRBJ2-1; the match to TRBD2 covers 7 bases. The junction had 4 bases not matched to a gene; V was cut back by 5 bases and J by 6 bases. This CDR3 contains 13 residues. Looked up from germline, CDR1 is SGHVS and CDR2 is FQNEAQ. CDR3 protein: CASSIGGGNEQFF. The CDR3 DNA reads TGTGCCAGCAGCATTGGGGGGGGCAATGAGCAGTTCTTC.

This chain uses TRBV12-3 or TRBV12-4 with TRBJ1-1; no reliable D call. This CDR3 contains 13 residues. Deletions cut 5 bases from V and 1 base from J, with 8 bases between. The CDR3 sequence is CASSIWGNTEAFF. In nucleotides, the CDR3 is TGTGCCAGCAGTATTTGGGGGAACACTGAAGCTTTCTTT.

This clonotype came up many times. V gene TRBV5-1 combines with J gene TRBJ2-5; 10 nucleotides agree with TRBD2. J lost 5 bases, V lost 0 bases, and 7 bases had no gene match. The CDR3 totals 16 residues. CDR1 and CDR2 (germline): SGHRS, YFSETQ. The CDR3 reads CASSLAVAGGQETQYF. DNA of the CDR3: TGCGCCAGCAGCTTGGCCGTAGCGGGGGGCCAGGAGACCCAGTACTTC.

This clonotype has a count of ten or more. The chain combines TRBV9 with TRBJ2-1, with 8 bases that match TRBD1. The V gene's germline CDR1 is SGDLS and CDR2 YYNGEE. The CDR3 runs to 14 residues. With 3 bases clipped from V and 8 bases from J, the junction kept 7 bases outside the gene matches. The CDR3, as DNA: TGTGCCAGCAGCGATCCGCAGGGGGCGGATGAGCAGTTCTTC. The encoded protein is CASSDPQGADEQFF.

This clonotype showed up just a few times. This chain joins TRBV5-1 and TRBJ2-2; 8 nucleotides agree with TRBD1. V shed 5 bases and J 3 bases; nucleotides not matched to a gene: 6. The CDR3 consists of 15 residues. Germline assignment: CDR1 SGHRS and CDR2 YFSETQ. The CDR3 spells CASREQGVYTGELFF. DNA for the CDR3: TGCGCCAGCAGGGAACAGGGGGTGTACACCGGGGAGCTGTTTTTT.

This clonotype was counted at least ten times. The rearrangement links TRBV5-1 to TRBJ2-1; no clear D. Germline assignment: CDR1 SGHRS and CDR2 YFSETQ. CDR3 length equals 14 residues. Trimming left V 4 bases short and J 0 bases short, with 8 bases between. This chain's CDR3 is CASSPRGSYNEQFF. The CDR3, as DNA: TGCGCCAGCAGCCCCCGTGGCTCCTACAATGAGCAGTTCTTC.

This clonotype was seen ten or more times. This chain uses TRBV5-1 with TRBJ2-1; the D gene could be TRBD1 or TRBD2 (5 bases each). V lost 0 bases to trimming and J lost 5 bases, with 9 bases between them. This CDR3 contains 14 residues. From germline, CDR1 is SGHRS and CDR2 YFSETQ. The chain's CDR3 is CASSLARGDNEQFF. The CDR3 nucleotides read TGCGCCAGCAGCTTGGCGAGAGGGGACAATGAGCAGTTCTTC.

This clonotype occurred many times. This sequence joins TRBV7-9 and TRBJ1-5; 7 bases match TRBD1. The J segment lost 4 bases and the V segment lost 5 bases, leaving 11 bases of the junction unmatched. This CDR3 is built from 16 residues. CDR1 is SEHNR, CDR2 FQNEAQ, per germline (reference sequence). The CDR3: CASSQGTQGMNQPQHF. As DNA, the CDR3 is TGTGCCAGCAGCCAGGGAACACAGGGGATGAATCAGCCCCAGCATTTT.

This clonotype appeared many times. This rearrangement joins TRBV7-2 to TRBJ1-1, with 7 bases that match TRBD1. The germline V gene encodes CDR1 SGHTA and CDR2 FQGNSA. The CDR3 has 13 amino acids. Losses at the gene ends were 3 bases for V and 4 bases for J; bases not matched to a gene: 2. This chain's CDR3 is CASSFGTATEAFF. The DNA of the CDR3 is TGTGCCAGCAGCTTCGGGACAGCCACTGAAGCTTTCTTT.

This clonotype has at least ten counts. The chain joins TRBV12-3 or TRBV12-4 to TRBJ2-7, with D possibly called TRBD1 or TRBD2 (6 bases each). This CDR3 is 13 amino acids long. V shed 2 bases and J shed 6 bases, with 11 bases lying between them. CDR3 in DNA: TGTGCCAGCAGTTTATCGGGGGCGAGCGAGCAGTACTTC. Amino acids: CASSLSGASEQYF.

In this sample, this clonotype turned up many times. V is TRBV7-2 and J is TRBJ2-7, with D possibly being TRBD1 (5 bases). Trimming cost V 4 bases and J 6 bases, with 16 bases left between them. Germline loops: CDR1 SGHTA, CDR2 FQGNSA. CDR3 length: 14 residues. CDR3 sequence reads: CASSSQSGYGEQYF. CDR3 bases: TGTGCCAGCAGCTCCCAGTCAGGGTATGGCGAGCAGTACTTC.

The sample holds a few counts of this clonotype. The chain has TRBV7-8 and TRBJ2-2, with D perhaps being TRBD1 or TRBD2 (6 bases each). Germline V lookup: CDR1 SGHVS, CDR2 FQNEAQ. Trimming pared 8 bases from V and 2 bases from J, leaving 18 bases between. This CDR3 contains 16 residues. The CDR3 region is CASLVLGGGNTGELFF. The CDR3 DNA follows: TGTGCCAGCTTAGTTCTGGGGGGCGGAAACACCGGGGAGCTGTTTTTT.

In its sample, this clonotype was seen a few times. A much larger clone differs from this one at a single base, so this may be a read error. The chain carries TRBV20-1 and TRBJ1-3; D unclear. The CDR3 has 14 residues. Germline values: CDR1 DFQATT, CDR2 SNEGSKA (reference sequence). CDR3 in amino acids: CSADLGSSGKTIYF. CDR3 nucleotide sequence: TGCAGTGCCGATCTTGGGAGCTCTGGAAAAACCATATATTTT.

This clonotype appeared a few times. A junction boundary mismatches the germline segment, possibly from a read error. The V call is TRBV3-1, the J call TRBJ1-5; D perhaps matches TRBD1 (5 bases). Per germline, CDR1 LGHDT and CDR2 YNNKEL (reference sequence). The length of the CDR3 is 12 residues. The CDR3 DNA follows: TGTGCCAGCAGCAGGGGCAATAAGACCCAGAATTTT. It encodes CASSRGNKTQNF. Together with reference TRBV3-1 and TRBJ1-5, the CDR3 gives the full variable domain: DTAVSQTPKYLVTQMGNDKSIKCEQNLGHDTMYWYKQDSKKFLKIMFSYNNKELIINETVPNRFSPKSPDKAHLNLHINSLELGDSAVYFCASSRGNKTQNFGDGTRLSIL.

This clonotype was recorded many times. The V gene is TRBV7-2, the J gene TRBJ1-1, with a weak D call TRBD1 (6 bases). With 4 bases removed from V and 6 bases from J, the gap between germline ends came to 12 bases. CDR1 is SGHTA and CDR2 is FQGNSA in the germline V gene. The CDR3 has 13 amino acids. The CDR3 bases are TGTGCCAGCAGCTGGCTCCGGACAGCTGAAGCTTTCTTT. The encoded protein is CASSWLRTAEAFF.